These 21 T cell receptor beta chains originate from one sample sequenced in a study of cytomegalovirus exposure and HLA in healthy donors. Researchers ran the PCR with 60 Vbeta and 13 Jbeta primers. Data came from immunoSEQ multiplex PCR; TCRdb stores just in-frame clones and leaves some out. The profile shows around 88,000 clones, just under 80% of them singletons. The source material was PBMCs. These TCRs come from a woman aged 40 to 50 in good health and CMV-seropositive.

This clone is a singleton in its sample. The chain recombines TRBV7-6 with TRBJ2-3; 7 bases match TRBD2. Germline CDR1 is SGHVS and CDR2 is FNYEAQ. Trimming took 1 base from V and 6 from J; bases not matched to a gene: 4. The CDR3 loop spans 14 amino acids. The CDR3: CASSLDGGMDTQYF. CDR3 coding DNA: TGTGCCAGCAGCTTAGACGGGGGGATGGATACGCAGTATTTT.

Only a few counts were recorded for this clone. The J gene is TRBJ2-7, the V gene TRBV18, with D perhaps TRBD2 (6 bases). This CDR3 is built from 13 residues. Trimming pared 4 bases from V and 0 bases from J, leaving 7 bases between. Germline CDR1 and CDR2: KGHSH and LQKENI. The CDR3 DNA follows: TGTGCCAGCTCACGGGGGGACTCCTACGAGCAGTACTTC. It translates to CASSRGDSYEQYF.

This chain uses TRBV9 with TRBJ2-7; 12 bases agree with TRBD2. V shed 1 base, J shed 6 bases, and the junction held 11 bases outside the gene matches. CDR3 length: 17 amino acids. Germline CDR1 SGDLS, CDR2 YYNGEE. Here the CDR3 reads CASSVSGQLAGGREQYF. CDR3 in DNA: TGTGCCAGCAGCGTATCTGGACAGCTAGCGGGAGGGCGCGAGCAGTACTTC. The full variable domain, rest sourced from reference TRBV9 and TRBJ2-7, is DSGVTQTPKHLITATGQRVTLRCSPRSGDLSVYWYQQSLDQGLQFLIQYYNGEERAKGNILERFSAQQFPDLHSELNLSSLELGDSALYFCASSVSGQLAGGREQYFGPGTRLTVT.

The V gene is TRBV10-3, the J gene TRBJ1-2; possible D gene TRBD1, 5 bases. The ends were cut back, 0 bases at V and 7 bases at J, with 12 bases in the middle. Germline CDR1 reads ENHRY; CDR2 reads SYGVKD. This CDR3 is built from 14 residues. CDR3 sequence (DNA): TGTGCCATCAGTGAGTCCGGTCAAGGGGCTGGCTACACCTTC. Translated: CAISESGQGAGYTF.

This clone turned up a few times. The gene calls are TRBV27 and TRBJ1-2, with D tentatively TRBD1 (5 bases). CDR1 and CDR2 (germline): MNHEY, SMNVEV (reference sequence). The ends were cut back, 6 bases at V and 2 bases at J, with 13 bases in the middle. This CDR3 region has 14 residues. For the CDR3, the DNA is TGTGCCAGCAGGAGCAGGGTAGGCAACTATGGCTACACCTTC. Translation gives CASRSRVGNYGYTF.

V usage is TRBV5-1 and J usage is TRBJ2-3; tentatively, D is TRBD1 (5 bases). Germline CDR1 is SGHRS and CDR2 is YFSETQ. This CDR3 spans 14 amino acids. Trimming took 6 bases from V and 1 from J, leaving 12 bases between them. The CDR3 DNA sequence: TGCGCCAGCAATTCAGGGTGGGGCACAGATACGCAGTATTTT. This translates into CASNSGWGTDTQYF.

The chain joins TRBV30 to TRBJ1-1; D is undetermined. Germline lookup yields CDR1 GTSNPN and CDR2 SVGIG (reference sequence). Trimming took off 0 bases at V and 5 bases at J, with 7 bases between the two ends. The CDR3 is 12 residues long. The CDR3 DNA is TGTGCCTGGAGTGTACTTATGACTGAAGCTTTCTTT. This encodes CAWSVLMTEAFF.

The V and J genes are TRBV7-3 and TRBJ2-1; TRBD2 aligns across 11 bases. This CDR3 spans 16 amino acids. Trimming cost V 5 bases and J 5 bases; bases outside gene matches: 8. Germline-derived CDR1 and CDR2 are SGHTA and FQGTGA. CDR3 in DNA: TGTGCCAGCAGCCGAACCGGACTAGCGGGCAACAATGAGCAGTTCTTC. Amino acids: CASSRTGLAGNNEQFF. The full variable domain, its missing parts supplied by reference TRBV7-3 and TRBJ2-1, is GAGVSQTPSNKVTEKGKYVELRCDPISGHTALYWYRQSLGQGPEFLIYFQGTGAADDSGLPNDRFFAVRPEGSVSTLKIQRTERGDSAVYLCASSRTGLAGNNEQFFGPGTRLTVL.

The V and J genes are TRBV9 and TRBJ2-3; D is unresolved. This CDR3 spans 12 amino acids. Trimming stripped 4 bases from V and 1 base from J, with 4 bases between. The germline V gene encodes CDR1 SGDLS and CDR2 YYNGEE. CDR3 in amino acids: CASSPGTDTQYF. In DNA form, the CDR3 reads TGTGCCAGCAGCCCGGGCACAGATACGCAGTATTTT.

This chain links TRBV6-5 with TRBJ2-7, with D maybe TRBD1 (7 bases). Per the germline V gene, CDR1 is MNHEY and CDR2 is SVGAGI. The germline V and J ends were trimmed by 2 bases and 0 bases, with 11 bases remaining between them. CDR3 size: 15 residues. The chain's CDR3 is CASSYGGTVSYEQYF. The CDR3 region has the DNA TGTGCCAGCAGTTACGGGGGGACAGTCTCCTACGAGCAGTACTTC.

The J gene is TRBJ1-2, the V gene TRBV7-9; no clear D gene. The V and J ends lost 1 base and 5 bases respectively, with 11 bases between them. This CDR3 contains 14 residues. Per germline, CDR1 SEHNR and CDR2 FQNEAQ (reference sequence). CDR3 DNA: TGTGCCAGCAGCTTAGTGGGGAGTGCTTATGGCTACACCTTC. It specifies CASSLVGSAYGYTF.

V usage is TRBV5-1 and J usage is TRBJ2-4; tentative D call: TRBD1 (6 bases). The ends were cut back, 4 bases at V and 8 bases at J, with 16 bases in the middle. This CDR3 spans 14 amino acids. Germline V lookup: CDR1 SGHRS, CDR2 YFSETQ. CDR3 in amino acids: CASSPVQGTDIQYF. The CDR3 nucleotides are TGCGCCAGCAGCCCTGTACAGGGTACGGACATTCAGTACTTC.

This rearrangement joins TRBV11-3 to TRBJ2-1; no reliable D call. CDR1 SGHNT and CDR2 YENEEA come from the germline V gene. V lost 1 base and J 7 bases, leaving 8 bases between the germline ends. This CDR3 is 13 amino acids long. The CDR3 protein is CASSLGAENEQFF. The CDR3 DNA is TGTGCCAGCAGCTTAGGGGCCGAGAATGAGCAGTTCTTC. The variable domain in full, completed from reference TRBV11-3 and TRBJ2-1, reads EAGVVQSPRYKIIEKKQPVAFWCNPISGHNTLYWYLQNLGQGPELLIRYENEEAVDDSQLPKDRFSAERLKGVDSTLKIQPAELGDSAVYLCASSLGAENEQFFGPGTRLTVL.

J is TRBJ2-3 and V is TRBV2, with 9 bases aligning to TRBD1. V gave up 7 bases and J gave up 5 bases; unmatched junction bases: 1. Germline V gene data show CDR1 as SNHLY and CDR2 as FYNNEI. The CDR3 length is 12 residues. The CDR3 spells CASNRGQDTQYF. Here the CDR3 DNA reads TGTGCCAGCAACAGGGGGCAAGATACGCAGTATTTT.

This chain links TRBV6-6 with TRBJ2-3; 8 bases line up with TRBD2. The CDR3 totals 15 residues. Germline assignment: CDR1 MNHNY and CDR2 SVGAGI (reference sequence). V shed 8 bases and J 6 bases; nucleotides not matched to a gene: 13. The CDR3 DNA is TGTGCCAGCCACGGACTAGCCCAATCGCGGGATACGCAGTATTTT. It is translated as CASHGLAQSRDTQYF.

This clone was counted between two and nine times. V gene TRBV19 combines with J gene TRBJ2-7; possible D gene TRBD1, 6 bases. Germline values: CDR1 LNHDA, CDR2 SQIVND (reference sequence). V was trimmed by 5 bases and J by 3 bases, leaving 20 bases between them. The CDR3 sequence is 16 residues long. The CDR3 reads CASSSGRGQGFYEQYF. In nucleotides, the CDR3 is TGTGCCAGTAGTTCGGGCAGGGGCCAGGGGTTCTACGAGCAGTACTTC.

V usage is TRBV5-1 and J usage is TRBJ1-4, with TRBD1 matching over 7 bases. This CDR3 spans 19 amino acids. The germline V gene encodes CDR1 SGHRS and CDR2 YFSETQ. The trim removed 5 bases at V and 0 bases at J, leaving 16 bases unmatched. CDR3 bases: TGCGCCAGCAGTTACTCCCCCGGGACAGCTACTTCAACTAATGAAAAACTGTTTTTT. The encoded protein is CASSYSPGTATSTNEKLFF.

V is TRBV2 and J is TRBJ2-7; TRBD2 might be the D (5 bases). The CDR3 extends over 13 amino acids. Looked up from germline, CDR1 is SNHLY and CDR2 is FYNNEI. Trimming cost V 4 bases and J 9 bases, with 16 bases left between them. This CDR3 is CASSAGSGTGQYF. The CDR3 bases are TGTGCCAGCAGTGCGGGGTCGGGTACCGGGCAGTACTTC.

CDR3 residues: CASSPLAGADEQYF. The CDR3 DNA sequence: TGTGCCAGTAGTCCGTTAGCGGGAGCTGACGAGCAGTACTTC. This sequence joins TRBV19 and TRBJ2-7; 9 bases match TRBD2. This CDR3 has 14 residues. V lost 5 bases to trimming and J lost 5 bases; unmatched junction nucleotides: 7. CDR1 and CDR2 from the germline V gene are LNHDA and SQIVND (reference sequence).

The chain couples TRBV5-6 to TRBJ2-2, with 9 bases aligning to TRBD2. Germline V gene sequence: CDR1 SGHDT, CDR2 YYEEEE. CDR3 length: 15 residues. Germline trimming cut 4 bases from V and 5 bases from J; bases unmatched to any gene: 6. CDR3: CASSGLAGATGELFF. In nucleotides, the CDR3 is TGTGCCAGCAGCGGATTAGCGGGGGCGACCGGGGAGCTGTTTTTT.

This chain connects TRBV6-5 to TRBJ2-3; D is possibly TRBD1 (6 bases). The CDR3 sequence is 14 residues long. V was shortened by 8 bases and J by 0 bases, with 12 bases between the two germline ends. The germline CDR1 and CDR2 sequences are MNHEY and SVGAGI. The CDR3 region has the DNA TGTGCCAGCGTAGACAGGCGTAGCACAGATACGCAGTATTTT. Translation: CASVDRRSTDTQYF.